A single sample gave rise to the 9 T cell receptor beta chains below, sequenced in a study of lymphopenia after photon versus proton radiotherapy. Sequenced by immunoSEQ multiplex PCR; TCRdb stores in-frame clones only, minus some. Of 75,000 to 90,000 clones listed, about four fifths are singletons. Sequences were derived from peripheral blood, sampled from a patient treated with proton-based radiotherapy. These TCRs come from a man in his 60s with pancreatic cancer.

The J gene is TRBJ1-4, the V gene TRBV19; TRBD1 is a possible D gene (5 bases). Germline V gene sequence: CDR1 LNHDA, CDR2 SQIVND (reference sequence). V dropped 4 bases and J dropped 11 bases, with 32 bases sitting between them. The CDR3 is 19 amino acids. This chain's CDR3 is CASSKNSPAAHVSGGKLFF. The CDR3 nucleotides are TGTGCCAGTAGTAAAAACTCACCGGCAGCACATGTGAGTGGGGGGAAACTGTTTTTT.

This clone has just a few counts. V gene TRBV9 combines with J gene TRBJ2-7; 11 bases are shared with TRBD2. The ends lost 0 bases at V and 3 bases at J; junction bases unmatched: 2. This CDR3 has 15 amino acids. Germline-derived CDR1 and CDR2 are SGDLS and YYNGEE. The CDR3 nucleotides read TGTGCCAGCAGCGTAGGACTAGCGGGGATCTACGAGCAGTACTTC. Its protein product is CASSVGLAGIYEQYF. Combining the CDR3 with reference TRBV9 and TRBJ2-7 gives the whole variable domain DSGVTQTPKHLITATGQRVTLRCSPRSGDLSVYWYQQSLDQGLQFLIQYYNGEERAKGNILERFSAQQFPDLHSELNLSSLELGDSALYFCASSVGLAGIYEQYFGPGTRLTVT.

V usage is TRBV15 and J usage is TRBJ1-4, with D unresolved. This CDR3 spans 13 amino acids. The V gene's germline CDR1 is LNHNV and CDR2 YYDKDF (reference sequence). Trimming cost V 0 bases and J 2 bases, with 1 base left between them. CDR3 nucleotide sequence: TGTGCCACCAGCAGAGACACTAATGAAAAACTGTTTTTT. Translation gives CATSRDTNEKLFF. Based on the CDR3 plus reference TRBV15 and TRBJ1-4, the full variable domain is DAMVIQNPRYQVTQFGKPVTLSCSQTLNHNVMYWYQQKSSQAPKLLFHYYDKDFNNEADTPDNFQSRRPNTSFCFLDIRSPGLGDTAMYLCATSRDTNEKLFFGSGTQLSVL.

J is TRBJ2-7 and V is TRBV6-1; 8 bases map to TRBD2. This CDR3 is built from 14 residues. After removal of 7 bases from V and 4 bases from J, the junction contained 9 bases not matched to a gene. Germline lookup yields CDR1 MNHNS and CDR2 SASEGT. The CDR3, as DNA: TGTGCCAGCACACCGGGCGCGGGAGGTTACGAGCAGTACTTC. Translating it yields CASTPGAGGYEQYF.

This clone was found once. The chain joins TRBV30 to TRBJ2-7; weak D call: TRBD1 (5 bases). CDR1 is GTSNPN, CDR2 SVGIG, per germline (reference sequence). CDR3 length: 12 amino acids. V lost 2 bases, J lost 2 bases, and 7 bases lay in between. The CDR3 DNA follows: TGTGCCTGGAGTCAGGGCCCCTACGAGCAGTACTTC. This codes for CAWSQGPYEQYF.

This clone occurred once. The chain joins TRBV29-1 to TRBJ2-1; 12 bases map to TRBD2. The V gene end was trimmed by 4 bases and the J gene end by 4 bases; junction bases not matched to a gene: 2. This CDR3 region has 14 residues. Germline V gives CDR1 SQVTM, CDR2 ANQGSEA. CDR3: CSVVGLAGYNEQFF. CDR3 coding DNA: TGCAGCGTTGTGGGACTAGCGGGTTACAATGAGCAGTTCTTC.

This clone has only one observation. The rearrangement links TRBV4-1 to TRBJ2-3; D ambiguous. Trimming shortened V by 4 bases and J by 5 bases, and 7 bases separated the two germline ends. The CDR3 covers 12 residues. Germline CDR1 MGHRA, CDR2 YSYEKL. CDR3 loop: CASSRVKDTQYF. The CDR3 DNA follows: TGCGCCAGCAGCCGGGTTAAAGATACGCAGTATTTT.

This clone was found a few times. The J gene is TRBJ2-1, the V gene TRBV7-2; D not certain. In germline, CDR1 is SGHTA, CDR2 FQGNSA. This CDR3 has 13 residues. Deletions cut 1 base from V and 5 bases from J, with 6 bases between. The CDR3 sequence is CASSLGYNNEQFF. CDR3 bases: TGTGCCAGCAGCTTAGGCTACAACAATGAGCAGTTCTTC.

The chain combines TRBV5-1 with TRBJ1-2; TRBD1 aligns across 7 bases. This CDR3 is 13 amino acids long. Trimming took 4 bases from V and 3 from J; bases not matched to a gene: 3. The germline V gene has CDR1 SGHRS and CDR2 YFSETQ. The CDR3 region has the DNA TGCGCCAGCAGCCTAGACAGGGACTATGGCTACACCTTC. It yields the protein CASSLDRDYGYTF.